What follows are 7 T cell receptor beta chains derived from one specimen sequenced in a study of shared clonotypes between healthy human individuals. This table comes from immunoSEQ multiplex PCR, and its TCRdb copy is limited to in-frame clones, with some not included. Of 900,000 to 1,200,000 clones in the sample, about 84% are singletons; the top ten hold 0.55% to 0.7%. Sequenced material: memory CD4+ T cells from PBMCs. Subset here: CD45RA-negative fraction. Every receptor here comes from a man aged 18 to 29 in good health. Some clones in this sample may be carry-over from other donors' samples.

The J gene is TRBJ1-4, the V gene TRBV28; D is ambiguous. CDR1 is MDHEN, CDR2 SYDVKM, per germline. The length of the CDR3 is 13 residues. V lost 5 bases, J lost 4 bases, and 8 bases lay in between. The CDR3 sequence is CASSRTVNEKLFF. CDR3 DNA sequence: TGTGCCAGCAGTCGGACTGTTAATGAAAAACTGTTTTTT. Looking up the rest from reference TRBV28 and TRBJ1-4 gives the full variable domain: DVKVTQSSRYLVKRTGEKVFLECVQDMDHENMFWYRQDPGLGLRLIYFSYDVKMKEKGDIPEGYSVSREKKERFSLILESASTNQTSMYLCASSRTVNEKLFFGSGTQLSVL.

This clone occurred a few times. The CDR3 DNA reads TGTGCCAGCACAGAGAGTAGCAATCAGCCCCAGCATTTT. Protein sequence: CASTESSNQPQHF. This chain joins TRBV6-5 and TRBJ1-5; the D is unclear. CDR1 is MNHEY, CDR2 SVGAGI, per germline. Trimming stripped 7 bases from V and 0 bases from J, with 7 bases between. The CDR3 contains 13 residues.

The chain recombines TRBV14 with TRBJ2-2, with D unresolved. Germline CDR1 reads SGHDN; CDR2 reads FVKESK. The CDR3 has 15 residues. Trimming cost V 0 bases and J 7 bases, with 12 bases left between them. CDR3 region: CASSQDIGRGGELFF. CDR3 bases: TGTGCCAGCAGCCAAGACATAGGACGAGGCGGGGAGCTGTTTTTT.

The chain uses TRBV15 and TRBJ2-1, with 9 bases fitting TRBD2. The V segment lost 4 bases and the J segment 10 bases; nucleotides outside the gene matches: 20. The CDR3 has 18 amino acids. Germline lookup yields CDR1 LNHNV and CDR2 YYDKDF (reference sequence). CDR3: CATSTEGRYIAGVVEQFF. DNA of the CDR3: TGTGCCACCAGCACGGAAGGCCGTTACATAGCGGGAGTGGTCGAGCAGTTCTTC.

J is TRBJ1-4 and V is TRBV11-2; D is undetermined. Germline CDR1 and CDR2: SGHAT and FQNNGV. The CDR3 is 15 residues long. Trimming cost V 3 bases and J 4 bases, with 12 bases left between them. CDR3 sequence: CASSFSPQSNEKLFF. As DNA, the CDR3 is TGTGCCAGCAGCTTCTCCCCTCAAAGTAATGAAAAACTGTTTTTT.

The rearrangement uses TRBV4-1 and TRBJ1-6, with TRBD1 as a possible D gene (5 bases). The V gene's germline CDR1 is MGHRA and CDR2 YSYEKL. The V end lost 1 base, the J end lost 2 bases, and 6 bases lay between the germline ends. The CDR3 consists of 15 residues. DNA for the CDR3: TGCGCCAGCAGCCAAGCGACAGCCTATAATTCACCCCTCCACTTT. This codes for CASSQATAYNSPLHF.

V is TRBV5-5 and J is TRBJ1-5; D is possibly TRBD1 (5 bases). From germline, CDR1 is SGHKS and CDR2 YYEKEE (reference sequence). V was pared by 4 bases and J by 6 bases, with 11 bases between. CDR3 size: 13 residues. CDR3 amino acids: CASSGPGPQPQHF. CDR3 DNA: TGTGCCAGCAGCGGGCCAGGGCCTCAGCCCCAGCATTTT.